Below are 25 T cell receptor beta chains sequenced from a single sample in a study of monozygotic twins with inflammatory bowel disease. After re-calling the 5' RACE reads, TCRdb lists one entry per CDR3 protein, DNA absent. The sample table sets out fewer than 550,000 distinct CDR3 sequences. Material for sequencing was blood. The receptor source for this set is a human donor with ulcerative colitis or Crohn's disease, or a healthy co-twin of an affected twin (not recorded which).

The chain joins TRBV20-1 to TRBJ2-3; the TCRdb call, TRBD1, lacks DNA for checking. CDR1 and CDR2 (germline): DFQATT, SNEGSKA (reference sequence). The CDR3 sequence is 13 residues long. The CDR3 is CSAWTGDTDTQYF.

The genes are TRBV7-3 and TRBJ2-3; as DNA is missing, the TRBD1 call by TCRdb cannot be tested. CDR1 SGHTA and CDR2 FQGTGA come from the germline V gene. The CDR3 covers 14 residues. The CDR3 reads CASSLNGNTDTQYF.

The CDR3 protein is CASSLDFGLAGMSSYNEQFF. V and J are TRBV11-1 and TRBJ2-1; TCRdb indicates TRBD2, and absent DNA this call remains unverified. CDR1 SGHAT and CDR2 FQDESV come from the germline V gene (reference sequence). This CDR3 region has 20 residues.

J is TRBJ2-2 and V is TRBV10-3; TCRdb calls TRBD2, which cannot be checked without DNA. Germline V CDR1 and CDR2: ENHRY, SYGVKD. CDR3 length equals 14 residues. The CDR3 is CAIRTSGYTGELFF.

The CDR3 spells CASRKTGGAQSDTQYF. V is TRBV27 and J is TRBJ2-3; TCRdb's D call of TRBD1 is untestable without DNA. Germline values: CDR1 MNHEY, CDR2 SMNVEV (reference sequence). This CDR3 region has 16 residues.

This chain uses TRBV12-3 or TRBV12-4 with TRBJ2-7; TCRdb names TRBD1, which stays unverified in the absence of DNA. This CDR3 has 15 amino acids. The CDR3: CASSPRTGDSYEQYF.

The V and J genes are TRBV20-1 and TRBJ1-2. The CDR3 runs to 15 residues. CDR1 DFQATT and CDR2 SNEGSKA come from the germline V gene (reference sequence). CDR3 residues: CSATSVLVPNYGYTF.

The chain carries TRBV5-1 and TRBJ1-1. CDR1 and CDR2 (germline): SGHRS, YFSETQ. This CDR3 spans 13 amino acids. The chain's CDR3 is CASSPPKNTEAFF.

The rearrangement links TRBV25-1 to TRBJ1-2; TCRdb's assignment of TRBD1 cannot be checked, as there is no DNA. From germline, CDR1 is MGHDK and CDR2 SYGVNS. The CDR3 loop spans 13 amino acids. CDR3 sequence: CASSPTGASGYTF.

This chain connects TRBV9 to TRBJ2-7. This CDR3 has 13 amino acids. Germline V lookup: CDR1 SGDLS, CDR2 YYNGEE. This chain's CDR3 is CASSVVGVGEQYF.

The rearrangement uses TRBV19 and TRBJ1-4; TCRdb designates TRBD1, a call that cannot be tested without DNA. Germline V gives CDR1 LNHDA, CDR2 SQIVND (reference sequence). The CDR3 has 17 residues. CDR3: CASSIGTGLRGNEKLFF.

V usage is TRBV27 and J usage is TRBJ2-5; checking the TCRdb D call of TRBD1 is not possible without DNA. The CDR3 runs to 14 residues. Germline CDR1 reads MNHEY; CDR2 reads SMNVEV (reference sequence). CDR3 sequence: CASSPLDSRRTQYF.

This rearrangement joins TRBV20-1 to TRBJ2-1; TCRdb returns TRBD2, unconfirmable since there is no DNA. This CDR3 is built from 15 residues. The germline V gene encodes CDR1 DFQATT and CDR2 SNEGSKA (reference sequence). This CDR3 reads CSALDTSGRKNEQFF.

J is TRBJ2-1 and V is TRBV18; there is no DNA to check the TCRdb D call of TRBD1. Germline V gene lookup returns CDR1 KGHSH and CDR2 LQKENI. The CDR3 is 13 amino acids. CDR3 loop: CASSPTGGSAQFF.

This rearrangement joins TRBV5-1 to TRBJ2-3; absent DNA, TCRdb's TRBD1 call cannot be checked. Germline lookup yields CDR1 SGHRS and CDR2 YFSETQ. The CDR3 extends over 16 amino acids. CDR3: CASSSGGVENGGTQYF.

The CDR3 region is CASSPSSTLNTEAFF. The chain employs TRBV3-1 and TRBJ1-1. Germline V CDR1 and CDR2: LGHDT, YNNKEL (reference sequence). The CDR3 sequence is 15 residues long.

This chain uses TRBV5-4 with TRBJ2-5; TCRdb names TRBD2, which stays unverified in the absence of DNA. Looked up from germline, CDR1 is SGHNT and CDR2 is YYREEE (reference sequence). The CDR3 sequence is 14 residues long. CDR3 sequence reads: CASRPSGGEETQYF.

CDR3 residues: CASSVEGGAYEQYF. V usage is TRBV9 and J usage is TRBJ2-7. CDR3 size: 14 residues. The germline V gene has CDR1 SGDLS and CDR2 YYNGEE.

CDR3 sequence: CASLRSQPQHF. V is TRBV6-9 and J is TRBJ1-5. CDR1 is MNHGY and CDR2 is SVAAGI in the germline V gene. This CDR3 is 11 amino acids long.

The CDR3 loop is CASSSASGAYNEQFF. The chain recombines TRBV11-2 with TRBJ2-1; TCRdb indicates TRBD2, and absent DNA this call remains unverified. This CDR3 region has 15 residues. Germline CDR1 SGHAT, CDR2 FQNNGV.

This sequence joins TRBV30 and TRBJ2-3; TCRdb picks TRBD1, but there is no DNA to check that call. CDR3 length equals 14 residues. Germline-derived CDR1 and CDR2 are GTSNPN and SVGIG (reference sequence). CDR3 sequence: CAWSVPRGTDTQYF.

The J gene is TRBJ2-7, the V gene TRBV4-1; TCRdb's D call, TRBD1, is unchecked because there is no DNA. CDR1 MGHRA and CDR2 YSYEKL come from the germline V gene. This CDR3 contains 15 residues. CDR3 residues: CASSQYTGGSYEQYF.

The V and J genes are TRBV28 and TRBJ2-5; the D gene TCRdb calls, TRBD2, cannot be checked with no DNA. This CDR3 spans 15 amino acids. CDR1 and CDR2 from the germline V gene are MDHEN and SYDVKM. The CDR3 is CASSTLAGGPETQYF. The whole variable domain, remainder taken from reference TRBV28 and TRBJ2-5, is DVKVTQSSRYLVKRTGEKVFLECVQDMDHENMFWYRQDPGLGLRLIYFSYDVKMKEKGDIPEGYSVSREKKERFSLILESASTNQTSMYLCASSTLAGGPETQYFGPGTRLLVL.

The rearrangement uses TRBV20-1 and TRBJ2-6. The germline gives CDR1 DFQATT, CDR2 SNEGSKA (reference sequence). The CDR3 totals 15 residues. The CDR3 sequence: CSARAPNSGANVLTF.

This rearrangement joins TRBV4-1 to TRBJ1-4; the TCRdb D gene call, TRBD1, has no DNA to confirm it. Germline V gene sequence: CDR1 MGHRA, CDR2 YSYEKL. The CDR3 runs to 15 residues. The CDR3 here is CASSLWGLQNEKLFF.